This T cell receptor beta chain was observed in a study of cytomegalovirus exposure and HLA in healthy donors. Regarding this clone: Its antigen is not known.

Regarding the study as a whole: Later, TCR association rates were found to vary by HLA locus, highest for DRB1 and lowest for HLA-C. An analysis done earlier found most TCR beta V segments productive about 87% or about 30% of the time. Accurate predictions that matched the HLA-A and HLA-B alleles of most subjects were reportedly made from TCR beta sequences.

Germline V gene sequence: CDR1 SQVTM, CDR2 ANQGSEA. V shed 6 bases and J 0 bases; nucleotides not matched to a gene: 11. This CDR3 is 16 amino acids long. Researchers ran the PCR with 60 Vbeta and 13 Jbeta primers. Sequencing used immunoSEQ multiplex PCR; TCRdb keeps in-frame clones, though not all of them. The data hold 200,000 to 250,000 clones, with over 70% observed a single time. Sequenced sample: PBMCs. The clonotype was recovered from a boy aged 2 to 9 in good health and CMV-seronegative. This chain uses TRBV29-1 with TRBJ2-3; 8 nucleotides align to TRBD1. In nucleotides, the CDR3 is TGCAGCGTGCGACGGGACAGGAAGACTAGCACAGATACGCAGTATTTT. Encoded protein: CSVRRDRKTSTDTQYF.